Shown below are 19 T cell receptor beta chains from a single sample sequenced in a study of shared clonotypes between healthy human individuals. The protocol was immunoSEQ multiplex PCR, while the TCRdb copy is restricted to in-frame clones and leaves out a portion. The data contain 600,000 to 700,000 clones, about 80% of them seen just once; the ten biggest clones take up roughly 1.9%. Sequencing used memory CD4+ T cells sorted from blood. As for subset: CD45RA-negative fraction. These receptors were collected from a woman aged 25 to 45 in good health.

This sequence joins TRBV5-1 and TRBJ2-1; maybe TRBD1 (6 bases). V was cut by 3 bases and J by 7 bases, with 20 bases left in between. Germline CDR1 SGHRS, CDR2 YFSETQ. This CDR3 contains 16 residues. The CDR3 DNA is TGCGCCAGCAGCTCTTTGAGCGATGCGCAGGGGAATGAGCAGTTCTTC. Residues: CASSSLSDAQGNEQFF.

The chain's CDR3 is CASSPGDMFREKLFF. Here the CDR3 DNA reads TGTGCCAGCAGCCCGGGCGACATGTTTCGGGAAAAACTGTTTTTT. This rearrangement joins TRBV7-9 to TRBJ1-4, with D uncertain. This CDR3 spans 15 amino acids. Looked up from germline, CDR1 is SEHNR and CDR2 is FQNEAQ (reference sequence). V was shortened by 5 bases and J by 8 bases, with 18 bases between the two germline ends. The whole variable domain, remainder taken from reference TRBV7-9 and TRBJ1-4, is DTGVSQNPRHKITKRGQNVTFRCDPISEHNRLYWYRQTLGQGPEFLTYFQNEAQLEKSRLLSDRFSAERPKGSFSTLEIQRTEQGDSAMYLCASSPGDMFREKLFFGSGTQLSVL.

This clone was seen ten or more times. The rearrangement links TRBV5-6 to TRBJ2-1; D possibly uses TRBD1 or TRBD2 (5 bases each). Looked up from germline, CDR1 is SGHDT and CDR2 is YYEEEE. The CDR3 extends over 16 amino acids. Between the trimmed V and J ends, which lost 4 bases and 6 bases, there was a span of 20 bases. CDR3 DNA: TGTGCCAGCAGCGGGGCTACTAGGGACGGAGGCAATGAGCAGTTCTTC. The encoded protein is CASSGATRDGGNEQFF.

This clone was found once. V is TRBV5-6 and J is TRBJ2-7; weak D call: TRBD2 (6 bases). This CDR3 is 12 amino acids long. The V end lost 5 bases, the J end lost 5 bases, and 11 bases lay between the germline ends. Germline CDR1 reads SGHDT; CDR2 reads YYEEEE. The CDR3 here is CASRKRRDEQYF. CDR3 bases: TGTGCCAGCAGGAAAAGGAGGGACGAGCAGTACTTC.

CDR3 nucleotides: TGCGCCAGCAGCTTGTCAGGTTCTTCTGGGAATGAGCAGTTCTTC. Translated: CASSLSGSSGNEQFF. The V call is TRBV5-1, the J call TRBJ2-1; D call uncertain. V was cut by 1 base and J by 7 bases, with 15 bases left in between. Per germline, CDR1 SGHRS and CDR2 YFSETQ. This CDR3 comprises 15 residues. Full variable domain (rest looked up from reference TRBV5-1 and TRBJ2-1): KAGVTQTPRYLIKTRGQQVTLSCSPISGHRSVSWYQQTPGQGLQFLFEYFSETQRNKGNFPGRFSGRQFSNSRSEMNVSTLELGDSALYLCASSLSGSSGNEQFFGPGTRLTVL.

The chain couples TRBV7-3 to TRBJ2-3; D not certain. From germline, CDR1 is SGHTA and CDR2 FQGTGA. V dropped 1 base and J dropped 2 bases, with 7 bases sitting between them. The CDR3 is made up of 14 amino acids. Written as DNA, the CDR3 is TGTGCCAGCAGCTTAAACCTGGCCACAGATACGCAGTATTTT. Translated, it gives CASSLNLATDTQYF.

The rearrangement joins TRBV5-1 to TRBJ2-7; D not certain. Per germline, CDR1 SGHRS and CDR2 YFSETQ. This CDR3 contains 13 residues. Trimming took 4 bases from V and 4 from J, leaving 12 bases between them. CDR3 loop: CASSTDPIYEQYF. In DNA, the CDR3 is TGCGCCAGCAGCACCGACCCCATTTACGAGCAGTACTTC.

This clone has ten or more counts. This chain uses TRBV2 with TRBJ2-2; 8 positions agree with TRBD2. The V segment lost 4 bases and the J segment 6 bases; nucleotides outside the gene matches: 7. Germline-derived CDR1 and CDR2 are SNHLY and FYNNEI. The CDR3 has 15 amino acids. For the CDR3, the DNA is TGTGCCAGCAGTGGGCTAGCGGGTCCGCCCGGGGAGCTGTTTTTT. It translates to CASSGLAGPPGELFF.

Points on this clone: A far larger clone lies a single base away; this is likely a read error. Other DNA sequences in the sample encode the same CDR3. The chain uses TRBV7-2 and TRBJ2-1, with 7 bases that match TRBD2. Germline values: CDR1 SGHTA, CDR2 FQGNSA. V gave up 0 bases and J gave up 4 bases; unmatched junction bases: 0. The CDR3 is 14 residues long. CDR3 in amino acids: CASSLAGGYNEQFF. The CDR3 DNA sequence: TGTGCCAGCAGCTTAGCGGGAGGGTACAATGAGCAGTTCTTC.

J is TRBJ2-5 and V is TRBV11-2; 13 nucleotides agree with TRBD2. CDR1 and CDR2 from the germline V gene are SGHAT and FQNNGV. V lost 5 bases, J lost 5 bases, and 14 bases stayed unmatched. The CDR3 covers 18 residues. The CDR3 sequence: CASSTGLAGSSGLETQYF. As DNA, the CDR3 is TGTGCCAGCAGCACGGGACTAGCGGGATCGTCGGGTTTGGAGACCCAGTACTTC.

V and J are TRBV6-1 and TRBJ1-5; the D is unclear. The CDR3 contains 15 residues. V was clipped by 10 bases and J by 3 bases, with 19 bases between them. The germline CDR1 and CDR2 sequences are MNHNS and SASEGT. CDR3 sequence reads: CATRRAGLNNQPQHF. Here the CDR3 DNA reads TGTGCCACCCGTCGTGCGGGGTTAAACAATCAGCCCCAGCATTTT.

CDR3 bases: TGCGCCAGCAGCTTGGTTTTTCAGGGGCCCTCCTCCTACGAGCAGTACTTC. Translated: CASSLVFQGPSSYEQYF. The chain joins TRBV5-1 to TRBJ2-7, with a possible D match to TRBD1 (6 bases). Germline V gives CDR1 SGHRS, CDR2 YFSETQ. With 0 bases removed from V and 0 bases from J, the gap between germline ends came to 16 bases. CDR3 length: 17 residues.

This chain connects TRBV28 to TRBJ1-2; D not certain. The CDR3 has 16 amino acids. Germline V CDR1 and CDR2: MDHEN, SYDVKM. V was trimmed by 6 bases and J by 4 bases, leaving 21 bases between them. The CDR3 region is CASRTPSSGSPYGYTF. The CDR3 coding sequence is TGTGCCAGCAGGACCCCGTCGTCCGGAAGCCCCTATGGCTACACCTTC.

Many counts were recorded for this clone. V is TRBV28 and J is TRBJ1-2; D may be TRBD1 (5 bases). Germline CDR1 is MDHEN and CDR2 is SYDVKM. Between the trimmed V and J ends, which lost 5 bases and 3 bases, there was a span of 13 bases. The CDR3 consists of 14 residues. In nucleotides, the CDR3 is TGTGCCAGCAGTACCCCGGACACCTACTATGGCTACACCTTC. Its translation is CASSTPDTYYGYTF.

This clone has a single count. J is TRBJ2-7 and V is TRBV5-1, with TRBD1 matching 9 bases. J was trimmed by 0 bases and V by 4 bases; bases with no gene match: 5. Germline loops: CDR1 SGHRS, CDR2 YFSETQ. This CDR3 comprises 15 residues. CDR3 bases: TGCGCCAGCAGCCCAAGGACAGGGGACTCCTACGAGCAGTACTTC. Its translation is CASSPRTGDSYEQYF.

This chain connects TRBV19 to TRBJ2-1, with 7 nucleotides matching TRBD1. V was clipped by 6 bases and J by 5 bases; unmatched bases: 4. CDR3 length equals 13 residues. Germline lookup yields CDR1 LNHDA and CDR2 SQIVND (reference sequence). The CDR3 DNA reads TGTGCCAGTAGACTAGACAGGGACAATGAGCAGTTCTTC. This gives the protein CASRLDRDNEQFF.

In nucleotides, the CDR3 is TGTGCCAGCAGTGATTGGGGGCAGGTTGCCTACGAGCAGTACTTC. Its protein product is CASSDWGQVAYEQYF. The chain employs TRBV2 and TRBJ2-7; D possibly corresponds to TRBD1 (6 bases). V dropped 3 bases and J dropped 2 bases, with 14 bases sitting between them. From germline, CDR1 is SNHLY and CDR2 FYNNEI. This CDR3 is built from 15 residues. The complete variable domain, with remaining parts taken from reference TRBV2 and TRBJ2-7, reads EPEVTQTPSHQVTQMGQEVILRCVPISNHLYFYWYRQILGQKVEFLVSFYNNEISEKSEIFDDQFSVERPDGSNFTLKIRSTKLEDSAMYFCASSDWGQVAYEQYFGPGTRLTVT.

Notes on this clone: A read error may be the cause here, since a much bigger clone is one base away. At the DNA level, this CDR3 is encoded by other sequences in the same sample as well. The chain links TRBV5-1 to TRBJ2-3; D ambiguous. The CDR3 sequence is 12 residues long. The ends were cut back, 2 bases at V and 0 bases at J, with 1 base in the middle. Per the germline V gene, CDR1 is SGHRS and CDR2 is YFSETQ. The CDR3 protein is CASSFSTDTQYF. In DNA, the CDR3 is TGCGCCAGCAGCTTCAGCACAGATACGCAGTATTTT.

CDR3 region: CASSYDLPASGIQYF. The CDR3 bases are TGTGCCAGCAGTTACGACCTCCCCGCTAGCGGGATTCAGTACTTC. This chain links TRBV6-6 with TRBJ2-4, with 8 bases matching TRBD2. CDR1 and CDR2 (germline): MNHNY, SVGAGI (reference sequence). The V and J ends lost 2 bases and 10 bases, in that order; junction bases with no gene match: 10. The CDR3 extends over 15 amino acids.